A single sample gave rise to the 25 T cell receptor beta chains below, sequenced in a study of OX40 agonist ivuxolimab in advanced cancers. TCRdb's copy holds only in-frame clones and misses some; the assay was immunoSEQ multiplex PCR. The sample shows 30,000 to 40,000 clones, about 92% of them seen only once. The sample was CD4+ or CD8+ T cells sorted from blood, taken in a trial of the OX40 agonist ivuxolimab. The receptor source for this set is an adult with an advanced solid tumor such as melanoma, head and neck, liver or kidney cancer.

The CDR3 protein is CASSLGLAGVYEQYF. CDR3 DNA sequence: TGTGCCAGCAGCTTAGGACTAGCGGGAGTCTACGAGCAGTACTTC. V usage is TRBV27 and J usage is TRBJ2-7; TRBD2 matches 13 bases. Trimming cost V 6 bases and J 3 bases; bases outside gene matches: 5. Germline CDR1 is MNHEY and CDR2 is SMNVEV (reference sequence). There are 15 residues in the CDR3.

Of note for this clone: Germline is not matched at one junction end, which may reflect a read error. Other DNA sequences in this sample translate to the same CDR3. The genes are TRBV27 and TRBJ2-7; D unresolved. The CDR3 is 14 residues long. CDR1 MNHEY and CDR2 SMNVEV come from the germline V gene (reference sequence). The CDR3 loop reads CASRWAPFSYEQYF. Here the CDR3 DNA reads TGCGCCAGCCGGTGGGCACCTTTCTCCTACGAGCAGTACTTC.

The genes are TRBV7-8 and TRBJ2-2; the D call may be TRBD1 or TRBD2 (6 bases each). Looked up from germline, CDR1 is SGHVS and CDR2 is FQNEAQ. V gave up 7 bases and J gave up 1 base, with 16 bases separating them. The CDR3 is 16 residues long. CDR3 amino acids: CASIKGGGWNTGELFF. The DNA for the CDR3 is TGTGCCAGCATTAAAGGAGGGGGATGGAACACCGGGGAGCTGTTTTTT.

The chain recombines TRBV10-3 with TRBJ1-1, with 7 bases fitting TRBD1. The CDR3 covers 14 residues. Germline V gives CDR1 ENHRY, CDR2 SYGVKD. J gave up 0 bases and V 6 bases, and 4 bases lay outside the gene matches. In DNA form, the CDR3 reads TGTGCCATCAGAGCCGGGACAGTGAACACTGAAGCTTTCTTT. Amino acid sequence: CAIRAGTVNTEAFF.

This chain uses TRBV5-5 with TRBJ1-1; 9 bases align to TRBD1. From germline, CDR1 is SGHKS and CDR2 YYEKEE (reference sequence). V shed 3 bases, J shed 5 bases, and the junction held 5 bases outside the gene matches. CDR3 size: 14 residues. DNA of the CDR3: TGTGCCAGCAGCTGGACAGGGGTGGGGACTGAAGCTTTCTTT. Amino acid sequence: CASSWTGVGTEAFF.

The chain uses TRBV4-1 and TRBJ2-2; D is tentatively TRBD1 or TRBD2 (5 bases each). V was shortened by 11 bases and J by 0 bases, with 19 bases between the two germline ends. The CDR3 is 16 residues long. Germline loops: CDR1 MGHRA, CDR2 YSYEKL. The CDR3 region has the DNA TGCGCCGGAGCGGTAGACAGATACTCGAACACCGGGGAGCTGTTTTTT. This gives the protein CAGAVDRYSNTGELFF.

This clone is labeled as medium-sized. The same CDR3 can be traced to other DNA sequences in this sample. The chain is built from TRBV4-2 and TRBJ2-7; the D call may be TRBD1 or TRBD2 (5 bases each). The CDR3 runs to 12 residues. Per the germline V gene, CDR1 is LGHNA and CDR2 is YNFKEQ. Trimming removed 0 bases at V and 7 bases at J, with 7 bases between. The CDR3 sequence: CASSQEGPEQYF. As DNA, the CDR3 is TGTGCCAGCAGCCAAGAGGGACCGGAGCAGTACTTC.

V usage is TRBV14 and J usage is TRBJ1-6; no definite D call. CDR3 length: 15 amino acids. V lost 0 bases and J lost 3, with 6 bases in between. Germline-derived CDR1 and CDR2 are SGHDN and FVKESK. The CDR3 DNA follows: TGTGCCAGCAGCCAAGACGGGGACTATAATTCACCCCTCCACTTT. Amino acids: CASSQDGDYNSPLHF.

V usage is TRBV7-2 and J usage is TRBJ1-5; D is unclear. Germline lookup yields CDR1 SGHTA and CDR2 FQGNSA. V dropped 2 bases and J dropped 7 bases, with 9 bases sitting between them. The CDR3 is 13 residues long. The CDR3 DNA sequence: TGTGCCAGCAGCTTATCTCCGGGACAGCCCCAGCATTTT. Translation gives CASSLSPGQPQHF.

This clone was seen only a few times. This chain joins TRBV19 and TRBJ2-7, with D perhaps assigned TRBD1 or TRBD2 (5 bases each). Trimming took 5 bases from V and 1 from J, leaving 15 bases between them. Per the germline V gene, CDR1 is LNHDA and CDR2 is SQIVND (reference sequence). CDR3 length: 15 residues. CDR3 protein: CASSPGTRPSYEQYF. The CDR3 region has the DNA TGTGCCAGTAGTCCAGGGACCAGGCCATCCTACGAGCAGTACTTC. Variable domain in full (rest from reference TRBV19 and TRBJ2-7): DGGITQSPKYLFRKEGQNVTLSCEQNLNHDAMYWYRQDPGQGLRLIYYSQIVNDFQKGDIAEGYSVSREKKESFPLTVTSAQKNPTAFYLCASSPGTRPSYEQYFGPGTRLTVT.

The chain carries TRBV13 and TRBJ2-7, with D tentatively TRBD2 (5 bases). This CDR3 has 12 residues. CDR1 and CDR2 (germline): PRHDT, FYEKMQ (reference sequence). Between the trimmed V and J ends, which lost 4 bases and 5 bases, there was a span of 9 bases. The CDR3 loop is CASSSDFNEQYF. The CDR3 DNA follows: TGTGCCAGCAGCTCGGACTTCAACGAGCAGTACTTC.

This clone was recorded a few times. This chain connects TRBV27 to TRBJ2-1, with 9 bases matching TRBD2. Trimming cost V 5 bases and J 8 bases; bases outside gene matches: 10. Germline CDR1 MNHEY, CDR2 SMNVEV (reference sequence). The CDR3 runs 15 residues. In nucleotides, the CDR3 is TGTGCCAGCAGTGTATTAGCGGGAGAAAAGGATGAGCAGTTCTTC. The encoded protein is CASSVLAGEKDEQFF.

DNA of the CDR3: TGTGCCAGCAGGACAGGGGTTGACAATGAGCAGTTCTTC. Its translation: CASRTGVDNEQFF. The chain carries TRBV7-9 and TRBJ2-1, with 8 bases matching TRBD1. Germline V gene data show CDR1 as SEHNR and CDR2 as FQNEAQ (reference sequence). With 6 bases clipped from V and 5 bases from J, the junction kept 3 bases outside the gene matches. The CDR3 runs to 13 residues.

The chain uses TRBV11-3 and TRBJ2-1; 7 bases map to TRBD2. Germline V gene data show CDR1 as SGHNT and CDR2 as YENEEA. The CDR3 sequence is 17 residues long. V dropped 5 bases and J dropped 5; count of bases not matched to a gene: 15. CDR3 nucleotides: TGTGCCAGCAGCCCTCGCGGGGCGGGGGAGAAGGACAATGAGCAGTTCTTC. Protein product: CASSPRGAGEKDNEQFF.

The chain couples TRBV29-1 to TRBJ2-7; D might be TRBD1 (6 bases). With 2 bases removed from V and 0 bases from J, the gap between germline ends came to 14 bases. The CDR3 consists of 15 residues. CDR1 is SQVTM and CDR2 is ANQGSEA in the germline V gene. The CDR3 coding sequence is TGCAGCGTTGAATTGGGGAGCAGGGGCTCCTACGAGCAGTACTTC. This codes for CSVELGSRGSYEQYF.

Notes on this clone: Additional DNA sequences in this sample encode the identical CDR3. The chain has TRBV4-1 and TRBJ1-5; D gene uncertain. The CDR3 totals 13 residues. Germline CDR1 MGHRA, CDR2 YSYEKL. V lost 1 base, J lost 2 bases, and 3 bases lay in between. The CDR3 nucleotides are TGCGCCAGCAGCCAAGTTGGCAATCAGCCCCAGCATTTT. Protein: CASSQVGNQPQHF.

CDR3: CASSPHLGFGANVLTF. The CDR3 DNA is TGTGCCAGCAGCCCTCACCTGGGCTTTGGGGCCAACGTCCTGACTTTC. The V and J genes are TRBV7-9 and TRBJ2-6; D remains unclear. With 5 bases removed from V and 3 bases from J, the gap between germline ends came to 14 bases. CDR1 is SEHNR, CDR2 FQNEAQ, per germline (reference sequence). This CDR3 region has 16 residues. The whole variable domain, remainder taken from reference TRBV7-9 and TRBJ2-6, is DTGVSQNPRHKITKRGQNVTFRCDPISEHNRLYWYRQTLGQGPEFLTYFQNEAQLEKSRLLSDRFSAERPKGSFSTLEIQRTEQGDSAMYLCASSPHLGFGANVLTFGAGSRLTVL.

The chain couples TRBV15 to TRBJ2-4; 7 bases line up with TRBD1. The CDR3 spans 14 residues. The junction had 8 bases not matched to a gene; V was cut back by 4 bases and J by 8 bases. CDR1 is LNHNV, CDR2 YYDKDF, per germline (reference sequence). The DNA of the CDR3 is TGTGCCACCAGCACCCTCGACAGGGCGGACATTCAGTACTTC. It is translated as CATSTLDRADIQYF.

In DNA form, the CDR3 reads TGTGCCAGTAGTACTCCGGGACTACAGCCCGGGGAGCAGTACTTC. The encoded protein is CASSTPGLQPGEQYF. This chain joins TRBV19 and TRBJ2-7, with 7 bases that match TRBD2. The V gene end was trimmed by 4 bases and the J gene end by 7 bases; junction bases not matched to a gene: 13. The germline gives CDR1 LNHDA, CDR2 SQIVND (reference sequence). This CDR3 is built from 15 residues.

A single count supports this clone. The chain has TRBV5-1 and TRBJ2-3, with a weak D call TRBD1 (5 bases). The CDR3 is 16 amino acids. V lost 3 bases to trimming and J lost 0 bases, with 14 bases between them. Germline V gene data show CDR1 as SGHRS and CDR2 as YFSETQ. The CDR3 loop is CASSYLGRTSTDTQYF. The CDR3 region has the DNA TGCGCCAGCAGCTACTTGGGGCGCACTAGCACAGATACGCAGTATTTT.

The chain uses TRBV11-2 and TRBJ2-4; 11 bases match TRBD2. There are 16 residues in the CDR3. The germline CDR1 and CDR2 sequences are SGHAT and FQNNGV. The V segment lost 1 base and the J segment 3 bases; nucleotides outside the gene matches: 2. The CDR3 DNA follows: TGTGCCAGCAGCTTAGTTAGCGGGAGGGGCAAAAACATTCAGTACTTC. It yields the protein CASSLVSGRGKNIQYF.

The chain links TRBV19 to TRBJ1-1; D gene ambiguous. CDR3 length: 13 amino acids. In germline, CDR1 is LNHDA, CDR2 SQIVND (reference sequence). With 6 bases removed from V and 3 bases from J, the gap between germline ends came to 11 bases. The CDR3 region is CASRMDGYTEAFF. The CDR3 region has the DNA TGTGCCAGTAGGATGGACGGCTACACTGAAGCTTTCTTT.

The chain has TRBV19 and TRBJ1-3; 8 bases line up with TRBD1. This CDR3 region has 15 residues. V lost 6 bases, J lost 1 base, and 5 bases stayed unmatched. CDR1 and CDR2 (germline): LNHDA, SQIVND (reference sequence). The CDR3 protein is CASRMGQASGNTIYF. The DNA of the CDR3 is TGTGCCAGTAGAATGGGACAGGCATCTGGAAACACCATATATTTT.

The CDR3 sequence: CASSLGQGYEAFF. The DNA of the CDR3 is TGTGCCAGCAGTTTGGGACAGGGGTATGAAGCTTTCTTT. J is TRBJ1-1 and V is TRBV27, with 10 bases lining up with TRBD1. V dropped 3 bases and J dropped 7; count of bases not matched to a gene: 2. The CDR3 spans 13 residues. Looked up from germline, CDR1 is MNHEY and CDR2 is SMNVEV (reference sequence).

The chain is built from TRBV7-9 and TRBJ1-4; D may be TRBD1 (5 bases). The CDR3 spans 14 residues. The germline gives CDR1 SEHNR, CDR2 FQNEAQ (reference sequence). V shed 5 bases and J shed 6 bases, with 13 bases lying between them. CDR3 amino acids: CASSPGTGDEKLFF. The CDR3 DNA reads as TGTGCCAGCAGCCCTGGGACTGGAGATGAAAAACTGTTTTTT.